This TCR beta chain was obtained from a study of human T cells and chemical hapten exposure. Notes on the study in general: All donors were alopecia patients, so their immunity may differ from that of healthy people.

Time point specified: patch test 2, 6 weeks after DPC sensitization. Treatment specified: therapeutic diphenylcyclopropenone sensitization with weekly scalp DPC. Blood was collected ahead of every patch test applied. CDR3 length: 15 amino acids. V lost 4 bases, J lost 7 bases, and 17 bases lay in between. Germline V gives CDR1 SGHTA, CDR2 FQGTGA. As the library was built, unique molecular identifiers were attached to individual cDNA molecules. Using its own MiXCR run on the RACE reads, TCRdb lists one record per CDR3 protein. The data hold 65,000 to 95,000 distinct CDR3 sequences, with approximately 7% observed a single time. This clonotype was found many times. What it binds is unknown.

The sequence derives from a woman in her twenties or thirties with alopecia areata. Some clones in this sample may be carry-over from other donors' samples. The sequencing here drew on whole blood, taken in connection with sensitization to the hapten diphenylcyclopropenone (DPC). The chain has TRBV7-3 and TRBJ2-1, with a possible D match to TRBD1 (6 bases). The CDR3, as DNA: TGTGCCAGCAGCTCCCCAGGGGCACAACGGAATGAGCAGTTCTTC. Encoded protein: CASSSPGAQRNEQFF. The variable domain in full, with the rest retrieved from reference TRBV7-3 and TRBJ2-1, is GAGVSQTPSNKVTEKGKYVELRCDPISGHTALYWYRQSLGQGPEFLIYFQGTGAADDSGLPNDRFFAVRPEGSVSTLKIQRTERGDSAVYLCASSSPGAQRNEQFFGPGTRLTVL.